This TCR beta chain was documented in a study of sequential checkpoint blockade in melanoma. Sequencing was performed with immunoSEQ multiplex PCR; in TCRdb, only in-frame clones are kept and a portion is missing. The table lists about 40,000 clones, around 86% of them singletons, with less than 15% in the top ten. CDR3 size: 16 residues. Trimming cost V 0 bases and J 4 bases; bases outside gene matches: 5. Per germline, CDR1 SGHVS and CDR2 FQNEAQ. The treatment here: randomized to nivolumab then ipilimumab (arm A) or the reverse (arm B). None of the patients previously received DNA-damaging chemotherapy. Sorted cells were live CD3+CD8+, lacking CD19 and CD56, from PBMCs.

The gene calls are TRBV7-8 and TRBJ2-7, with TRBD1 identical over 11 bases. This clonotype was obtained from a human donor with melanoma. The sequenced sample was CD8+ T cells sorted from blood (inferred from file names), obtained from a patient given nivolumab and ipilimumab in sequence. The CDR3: CASSLAGGQGVYEQYF. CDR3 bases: TGTGCCAGCAGCTTAGCGGGGGGACAGGGGGTATACGAGCAGTACTTC.